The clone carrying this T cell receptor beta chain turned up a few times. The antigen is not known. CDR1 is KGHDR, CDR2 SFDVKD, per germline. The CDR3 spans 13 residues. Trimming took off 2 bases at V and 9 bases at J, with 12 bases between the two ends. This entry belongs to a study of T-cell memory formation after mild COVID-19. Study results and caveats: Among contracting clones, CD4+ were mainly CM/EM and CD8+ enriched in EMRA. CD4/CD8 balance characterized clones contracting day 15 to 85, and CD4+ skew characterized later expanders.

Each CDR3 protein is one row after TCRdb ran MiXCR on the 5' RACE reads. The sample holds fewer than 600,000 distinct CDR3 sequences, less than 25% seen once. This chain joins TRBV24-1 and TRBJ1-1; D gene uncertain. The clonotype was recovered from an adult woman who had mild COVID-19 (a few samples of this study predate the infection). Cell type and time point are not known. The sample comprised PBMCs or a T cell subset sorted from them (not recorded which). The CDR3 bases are TGTGCCACCAGTGATTGGCAGTCAGTCAAAGCTTTCTTT. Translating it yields CATSDWQSVKAFF.